Shown below are 5 T cell receptor beta chains from a single sample sequenced in a study of control samples from healthy donors and cancer patients. The table came from immunoSEQ multiplex PCR; TCRdb's copy has only in-frame clones and leaves some out. The sample has 50,000 to 55,000 clones, approximately 95% seen once; the top ten hold about 2.4%. Source material: blood. These receptors all come from a man aged 30 to 45 in good health.

The chain joins TRBV7-3 to TRBJ1-1, with D possibly being TRBD1 (5 bases). Trimming took off 1 base at V and 2 bases at J, with 11 bases between the two ends. Germline lookup yields CDR1 SGHTA and CDR2 FQGTGA. The CDR3 extends over 15 amino acids. The CDR3 reads CASSLNDRPNTEAFF. The CDR3, as DNA: TGTGCCAGCAGCTTAAATGACAGACCCAACACTGAAGCTTTCTTT. Together with reference TRBV7-3 and TRBJ1-1, the CDR3 gives the full variable domain: GAGVSQTPSNKVTEKGKYVELRCDPISGHTALYWYRQSLGQGPEFLIYFQGTGAADDSGLPNDRFFAVRPEGSVSTLKIQRTERGDSAVYLCASSLNDRPNTEAFFGQGTRLTVV.

The chain combines TRBV6-5 with TRBJ1-5; the D is unclear. This CDR3 spans 14 amino acids. Trimming cost V 7 bases and J 7 bases, with 17 bases left between them. CDR1 is MNHEY, CDR2 SVGAGI, per germline. The CDR3: CASNQGSPIQPQHF. The DNA for the CDR3 is TGTGCCAGCAATCAAGGTAGTCCCATCCAGCCCCAGCATTTT.

The chain recombines TRBV9 with TRBJ2-1; TRBD1 matches at 9 bases. The germline V gene encodes CDR1 SGDLS and CDR2 YYNGEE. The CDR3 is 15 residues long. V was clipped by 5 bases and J by 6 bases; unmatched bases: 9. CDR3: CASSDRRDRANEQFF. The CDR3 bases are TGTGCCAGCAGTGACCGCCGGGACAGGGCCAATGAGCAGTTCTTC.

V is TRBV7-9 and J is TRBJ2-3; tentatively, D is TRBD1 or TRBD2 (5 bases each). This CDR3 region has 16 residues. Looked up from germline, CDR1 is SEHNR and CDR2 is FQNEAQ (reference sequence). Trimming took off 4 bases at V and 2 bases at J, with 16 bases between the two ends. CDR3 in DNA: TGTGCCAGCAGCTCCTCGGGGCGGGTTCACACAGATACGCAGTATTTT. Translating gives CASSSSGRVHTDTQYF.

The rearrangement uses TRBV6-4 and TRBJ2-1; D is unresolved. The V end was cut by 9 bases, the J end by 5 bases, with 8 bases between. The CDR3 spans 11 residues. Germline CDR1 and CDR2: MRHNA and SNTAGT. CDR3 region: CASQPDNEQFF. The CDR3 DNA is TGTGCCAGTCAACCCGACAATGAGCAGTTCTTC.